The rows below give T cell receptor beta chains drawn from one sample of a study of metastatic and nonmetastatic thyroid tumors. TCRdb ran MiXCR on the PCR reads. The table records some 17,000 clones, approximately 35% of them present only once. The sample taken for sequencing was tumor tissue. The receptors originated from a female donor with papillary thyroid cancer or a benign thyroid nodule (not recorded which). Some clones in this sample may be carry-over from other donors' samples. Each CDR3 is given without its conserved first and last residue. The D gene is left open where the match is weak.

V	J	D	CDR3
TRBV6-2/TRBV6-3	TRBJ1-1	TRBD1	ASSYSRDSIQNTEAF
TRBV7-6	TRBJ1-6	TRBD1	ASSSRQGHNSPLH
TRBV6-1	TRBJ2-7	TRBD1	ASRGGDRVYEQY
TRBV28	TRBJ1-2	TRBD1	ASNRQGSTYGYT
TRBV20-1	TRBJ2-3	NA	SASGVYTDTQY
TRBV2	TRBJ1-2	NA	ASSGGGPGYT
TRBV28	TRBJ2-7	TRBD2	ASSLARAGGDEQY
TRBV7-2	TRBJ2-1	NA	AISLAASSYNEQF
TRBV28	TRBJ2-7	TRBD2	ASGSSGTSAYEQY
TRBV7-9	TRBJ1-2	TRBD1	ASSLPDRGGYT
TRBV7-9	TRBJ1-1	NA	ASSFLTNTEAF
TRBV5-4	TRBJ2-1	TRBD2	ASSSAAGTSDEQF
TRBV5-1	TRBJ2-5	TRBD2	ASSVLAGAQETQY
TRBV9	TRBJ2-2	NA	ASSVGGGTGELF
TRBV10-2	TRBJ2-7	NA	SSSESRSVEQY
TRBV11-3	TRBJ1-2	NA	ASSQLRGDDYT
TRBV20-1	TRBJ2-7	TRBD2	SAREGLDSYEQY
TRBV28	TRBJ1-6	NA	ASTNLGGGYNSPLH
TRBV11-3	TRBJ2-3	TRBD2	ASSLSGGSYTQY
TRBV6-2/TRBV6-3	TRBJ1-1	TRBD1	ASTGQGGFAF
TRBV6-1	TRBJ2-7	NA	ASRGGAPTYEQY
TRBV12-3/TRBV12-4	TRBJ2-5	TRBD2	ASSLGGREETQY
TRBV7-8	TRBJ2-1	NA	ASSLAIITYSYNEQF
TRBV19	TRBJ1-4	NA	ASSAGLLSTNEKLF
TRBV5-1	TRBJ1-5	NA	ASSLTSNQPQH
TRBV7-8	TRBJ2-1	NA	ASSLASETAEQF
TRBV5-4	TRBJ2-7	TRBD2	ASRRSGTSGYEQY
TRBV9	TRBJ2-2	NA	ASSVDLSVEMF
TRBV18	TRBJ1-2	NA	ASSPGPYGYT
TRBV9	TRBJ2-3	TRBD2	ASSEAPGLASGTDTQY
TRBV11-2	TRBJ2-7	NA	ASSPGQSGNEQY
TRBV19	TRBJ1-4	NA	ASSMRGFVLTNEKLF
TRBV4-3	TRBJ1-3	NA	ASSPSLGASSGNTIY
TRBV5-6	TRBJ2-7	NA	ASSLWRHEQY
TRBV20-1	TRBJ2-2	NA	SARANTGELF
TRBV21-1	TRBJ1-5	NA	ASRQKGDMRKYSNQPQH
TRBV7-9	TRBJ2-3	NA	ASSSSRNTQY
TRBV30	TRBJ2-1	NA	AWSGTPLDEQF
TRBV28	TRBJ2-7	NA	ASIDSKYEQY
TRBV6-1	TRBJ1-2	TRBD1	ASSANRGRYGYT
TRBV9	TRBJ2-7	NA	ASSADGASYEQY
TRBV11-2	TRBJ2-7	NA	ASSQIGGGPLEQY
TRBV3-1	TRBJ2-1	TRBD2	ASSQDALLPSGHNEQF
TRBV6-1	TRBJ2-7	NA	ASTRLIRDEQY
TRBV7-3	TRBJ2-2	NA	ASSSSRDTWELF